These 14 T cell receptor beta chains originate from one sample sequenced in a study of beta chain features in type 1 diabetes. Since all of the isolated RNA was reverse transcribed, expressed TCRB transcripts were what got sequenced. The assay was immunoSEQ multiplex PCR, and TCRdb's table has in-frame clones only and misses some. This sample has roughly 500,000 clones, with approximately 28% found just once. The sequenced sample consisted of naive CD4+ T cells from blood. The source is a man aged 18 to 35 in good health.

The chain is built from TRBV29-1 and TRBJ2-2, with no clear D. V lost 7 bases and J lost 1, with 10 bases in between. The CDR3 covers 13 residues. The germline V gene has CDR1 SQVTM and CDR2 ANQGSEA. The CDR3 loop reads CSAWTGNTGELFF. CDR3 DNA sequence: TGCAGCGCCTGGACGGGGAACACCGGGGAGCTGTTTTTT.

This rearrangement joins TRBV29-1 to TRBJ2-2, with a weak D call TRBD1 (5 bases). This CDR3 is built from 13 residues. Trimming took 4 bases from V and 5 from J, leaving 11 bases between them. Germline V CDR1 and CDR2: SQVTM, ANQGSEA. CDR3 in amino acids: CSVGARATGELFF. As DNA, the CDR3 is TGCAGCGTTGGGGCCAGGGCGACCGGGGAGCTGTTTTTT.

The gene calls are TRBV14 and TRBJ2-3; 7 nucleotides align to TRBD1. V lost 2 bases, J lost 3 bases, and 11 bases stayed unmatched. CDR1 is SGHDN, CDR2 FVKESK, per germline. The CDR3 is 17 residues long. The chain's CDR3 is CASSQHRTGSGTDTQYF. CDR3 sequence (DNA): TGTGCCAGCAGCCAACATCGGACAGGCTCTGGGACAGATACGCAGTATTTT.

This chain joins TRBV4-2 and TRBJ2-6; D unclear. The CDR3 sequence is 15 residues long. V lost 1 base to trimming and J lost 0 bases, with 4 bases between them. Germline loops: CDR1 LGHNA, CDR2 YNFKEQ. CDR3 in DNA: TGTGCCAGCAGCCAAGGAAACTCTGGGGCCAACGTCCTGACTTTC. The encoded protein is CASSQGNSGANVLTF.

This clone was found a few times. V is TRBV7-9 and J is TRBJ2-7, with D unresolved. Looked up from germline, CDR1 is SEHNR and CDR2 is FQNEAQ (reference sequence). Trimming took off 4 bases at V and 5 bases at J, with 6 bases between the two ends. CDR3 length: 11 residues. The CDR3 DNA sequence: TGTGCCAGCAGCTCCATGCACGAGCAGTACTTC. Protein product: CASSSMHEQYF.

V is TRBV7-9 and J is TRBJ2-4; 7 bases match TRBD2. The V gene's germline CDR1 is SEHNR and CDR2 FQNEAQ (reference sequence). The CDR3 extends over 13 amino acids. The V and J ends lost 5 bases and 10 bases, in that order; junction bases with no gene match: 8. Written as DNA, the CDR3 is TGTGCCAGCAGCCCACTGGCGGGAGCAATTCAGTACTTC. The encoded protein is CASSPLAGAIQYF.

This clone was observed a handful of times. The V and J genes are TRBV7-8 and TRBJ1-3, with no clear D. The V and J ends lost 4 bases and 2 bases respectively, with 18 bases between them. The germline gives CDR1 SGHVS, CDR2 FQNEAQ. The CDR3 spans 17 residues. For the CDR3, the DNA is TGTGCCAGCAGCTCTCATCTTTTGGGTTTAGCTGGAAACACCATATATTTT. Its translation: CASSSHLLGLAGNTIYF.

The V gene is TRBV5-4, the J gene TRBJ2-5; D not certain. V was pared by 0 bases and J by 1 base, with 10 bases between. The CDR3 sequence is 15 residues long. CDR1 and CDR2 from the germline V gene are SGHNT and YYREEE (reference sequence). The CDR3 reads CASSLALAFQETQYF. In DNA form, the CDR3 reads TGTGCCAGCAGCTTGGCCCTGGCGTTCCAAGAGACCCAGTACTTC. Supplemented by reference TRBV5-4 and TRBJ2-5, the full variable domain reads ETGVTQSPTHLIKTRGQQVTLRCSSQSGHNTVSWYQQALGQGPQFIFQYYREEENGRGNFPPRFSGLQFPNYSSELNVNALELDDSALYLCASSLALAFQETQYFGPGTRLLVL.

Notes on this clone: Other DNA sequences from this sample encode an identical CDR3 as well. The chain recombines TRBV7-9 with TRBJ2-5, with D unresolved. The ends were cut back, 6 bases at V and 1 base at J, with 3 bases in the middle. Per germline, CDR1 SEHNR and CDR2 FQNEAQ (reference sequence). The CDR3 loop spans 11 amino acids. The CDR3 DNA reads as TGTGCCAGCAGTTCCCAAGAGACCCAGTACTTC. This translates into CASSSQETQYF.

This clone turned up a few times. V is TRBV9 and J is TRBJ2-5, with TRBD2 matching 7 bases. The CDR3 spans 14 residues. With 3 bases clipped from V and 4 bases from J, the junction kept 6 bases outside the gene matches. Germline V gives CDR1 SGDLS, CDR2 YYNGEE. The CDR3 nucleotides read TGTGCCAGCAGCGGAAGCGGCGGGAGAGAGACCCAGTACTTC. Translating it yields CASSGSGGRETQYF.

The V call is TRBV14, the J call TRBJ2-5; tentatively, D is TRBD2 (5 bases). CDR1 SGHDN and CDR2 FVKESK come from the germline V gene. This CDR3 has 14 residues. The V end was cut by 5 bases, the J end by 7 bases, with 17 bases between. The CDR3 protein is CASSYKTLGGTQYF. DNA of the CDR3: TGTGCCAGCAGCTACAAGACCCTCGGAGGGACCCAGTACTTC.

The gene calls are TRBV25-1 and TRBJ2-7; tentatively, D is TRBD1 (6 bases). The CDR3 totals 13 residues. The ends were cut back, 6 bases at V and 5 bases at J, with 14 bases in the middle. Germline V lookup: CDR1 MGHDK, CDR2 SYGVNS. The CDR3 DNA reads TGTGCCAGCAGGGGGCCCAGGGGAAACGAGCAGTACTTC. Protein product: CASRGPRGNEQYF.

The V and J genes are TRBV29-1 and TRBJ2-5; perhaps TRBD1 as D (5 bases). Trimming removed 2 bases from V and 4 bases from J, with 11 bases in between. This CDR3 comprises 13 residues. CDR1 and CDR2 (germline): SQVTM, ANQGSEA. The CDR3 DNA follows: TGCAGCGTTGAACAAGGACACCGAGAGACCCAGTACTTC. Translating gives CSVEQGHRETQYF. Together with reference TRBV29-1 and TRBJ2-5, the CDR3 gives the full variable domain: SAVISQKPSRDICQRGTSLTIQCQVDSQVTMMFWYRQQPGQSLTLIATANQGSEATYESGFVIDKFPISRPNLTFSTLTVSNMSPEDSSIYLCSVEQGHRETQYFGPGTRLLVL.

The chain uses TRBV29-1 and TRBJ2-3; D not certain. CDR1 is SQVTM and CDR2 is ANQGSEA in the germline V gene. This CDR3 has 13 residues. Trimming took off 4 bases at V and 0 bases at J, with 8 bases between the two ends. CDR3 residues: CSVVIDSTDTQYF. In DNA, the CDR3 is TGCAGCGTTGTGATTGATAGCACAGATACGCAGTATTTT.